The rows below give T cell receptor beta chains drawn from one sample of a study of blood T cell repertoires in COVID-19. The method was immunoSEQ multiplex PCR; TCRdb's version includes in-frame clones alone and lacks a portion of them. The sample shows over 100,000 clones, roughly four fifths of them seen only once. Sequencing was performed on peripheral blood. These receptors came from a man aged 65 to 79 with acute or convalescent COVID-19. Both conserved end residues are trimmed from each CDR3. The D gene is left open where the match is weak.

CDR3 protein | D gene | V gene
ASSLKAGVSPLH | . | TRBV7-3
ASTFGGGTPYEQY | TRBD2 | TRBV11-2
ASSLWGDEKLF | . | TRBV27
SVRIEGRSNQPQH | . | TRBV29-1
ASSTGQGNSPLH | TRBD1 | TRBV19
ASSPAGGANTGELF | TRBD1 | TRBV28
ASSSFTGELF | . | TRBV13
ASSLAAGSGANVLT | . | TRBV5-1
ASSLAASGGQGDTQY | TRBD2 | TRBV5-4
ASSSTGIYT | . | TRBV5-6
ASSYSQGADGYT | TRBD1 | TRBV6-6
ASSPGDLRNIQY | . | TRBV6-5
AWSLPRQGTDTQY | . | TRBV30
ASSLRARQREWRELF | TRBD2 | TRBV7-8
ASSSRVPTGPQH | . | TRBV27
ASSFRDTDEKLF | . | TRBV6-2/TRBV6-3
SASVQGPQPQH | . | TRBV20-1
ATLRGQGSEAF | . | TRBV28
ASNFGSFPSGANVLT | . | TRBV10-2
ASSLVGQGFSNEQY | TRBD1 | TRBV5-1
ASSFSSLDNEQY | . | TRBV28
ASSLMSGKRGYT | . | TRBV28
ASSSQGSYNSPLH | TRBD1 | TRBV9
ASSSDRGLGELF | TRBD1 | TRBV5-1
ASSPGTGDFNSPLH | TRBD1 | TRBV9
ASSFDRLTGELF | . | TRBV5-8
ASSVSSGRVTGELF | TRBD2 | TRBV9
ASSIFADYGYT | . | TRBV19
ASSATGTSGFYEQY | TRBD2 | TRBV2
ASTSGTSGYEQY | TRBD2 | TRBV5-1
AISQSSGSPYEQY | TRBD2 | TRBV10-3
ASSARTGHSPLH | TRBD1 | TRBV19
ATSRGALDGYT | . | TRBV15
ASSQDPGKPQH | . | TRBV4-1
SVAGRGGYGYT | . | TRBV29-1
ASSLGAGPNTEAF | . | TRBV5-1
ASSALTGNGNQPQH | TRBD1 | TRBV7-8
ASSSGTGGSPLH | TRBD1 | TRBV5-4
ATSGVAGGQY | TRBD2 | TRBV15
ASSEDRLSNQPQH | . | TRBV6-1
ASSEPAGGTGELF | . | TRBV6-1
SVPDRGGRLGYT | TRBD1 | TRBV29-1
ASSLEGRGGTEAF | . | TRBV11-2
ASSVGQGANSPLH | TRBD1 | TRBV9
ASSQATVGNEKLF | . | TRBV14
ATEGGAGYGYT | . | TRBV24-1
ASSLLRATEAF | . | TRBV12-3/TRBV12-4
ASSLAAPGVNVLT | . | TRBV11-2
ASSRGGSGGEAF | TRBD1 | TRBV7-2
ASSLRTDHNSPLH | . | TRBV5-1
ASRDRLNYGYT | TRBD1 | TRBV12-3/TRBV12-4
ASSQIMETQY | . | TRBV4-1
ASSPQRTSGYNEQF | TRBD2 | TRBV27
ASSPRVELVRSSPLH | . | TRBV7-8
ASNAQDYNSPLH | . | TRBV3-1/TRBV3-2
ASGQGPNTEAF | TRBD1 | TRBV19
ASRRDRQAYEQY | TRBD1 | TRBV7-8
ASSADRSNSPLH | TRBD1 | TRBV28